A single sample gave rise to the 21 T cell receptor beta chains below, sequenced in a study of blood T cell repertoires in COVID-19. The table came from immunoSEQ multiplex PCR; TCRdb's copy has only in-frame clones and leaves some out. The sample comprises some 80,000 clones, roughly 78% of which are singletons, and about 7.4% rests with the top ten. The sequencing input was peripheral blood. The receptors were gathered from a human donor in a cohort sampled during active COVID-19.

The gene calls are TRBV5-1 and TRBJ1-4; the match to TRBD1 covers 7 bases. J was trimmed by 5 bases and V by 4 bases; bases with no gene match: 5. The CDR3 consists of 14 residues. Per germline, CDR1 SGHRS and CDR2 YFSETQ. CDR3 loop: CASSKKQGNEKLFF. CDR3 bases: TGCGCCAGCAGCAAAAAACAGGGGAATGAAAAACTGTTTTTT.

CDR3 in amino acids: CASSPSRRPTNEKLFF. CDR3 sequence (DNA): TGTGCCAGCAGTCCATCTAGACGGCCAACTAATGAAAAACTGTTTTTT. The chain employs TRBV27 and TRBJ1-4; D is unresolved. This CDR3 contains 16 residues. Trimming pared 5 bases from V and 0 bases from J, leaving 13 bases between. Per the germline V gene, CDR1 is MNHEY and CDR2 is SMNVEV (reference sequence).

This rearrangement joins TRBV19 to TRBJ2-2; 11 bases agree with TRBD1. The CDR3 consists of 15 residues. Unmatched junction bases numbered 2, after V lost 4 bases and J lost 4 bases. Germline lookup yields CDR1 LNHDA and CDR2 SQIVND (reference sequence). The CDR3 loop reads CASSKGQGVTGELFF. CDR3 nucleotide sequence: TGTGCCAGTAGTAAGGGACAGGGGGTCACCGGGGAGCTGTTTTTT.

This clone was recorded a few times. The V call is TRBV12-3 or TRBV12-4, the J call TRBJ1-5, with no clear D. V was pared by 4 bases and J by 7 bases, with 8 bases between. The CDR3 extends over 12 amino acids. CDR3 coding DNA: TGTGCCAGCAGTTCATCCAGGCAGCCCCAGCATTTT. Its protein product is CASSSSRQPQHF.

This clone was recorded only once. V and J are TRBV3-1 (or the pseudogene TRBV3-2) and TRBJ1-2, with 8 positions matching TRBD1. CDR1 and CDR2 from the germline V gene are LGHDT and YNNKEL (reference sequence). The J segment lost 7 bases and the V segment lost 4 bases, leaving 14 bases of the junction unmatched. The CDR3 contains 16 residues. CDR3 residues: CASSPTPGQERGGYTF. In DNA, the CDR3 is TGTGCCAGCAGCCCTACTCCGGGACAGGAAAGGGGTGGCTACACCTTC.

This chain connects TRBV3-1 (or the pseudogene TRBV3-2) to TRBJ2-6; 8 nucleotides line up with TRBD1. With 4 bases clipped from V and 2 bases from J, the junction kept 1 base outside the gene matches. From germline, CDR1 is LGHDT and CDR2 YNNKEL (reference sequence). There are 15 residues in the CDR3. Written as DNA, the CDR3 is TGTGCCAGCAGCCCAGGGGGCGCTGGGGCCAACGTCCTGACTTTC. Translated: CASSPGGAGANVLTF.

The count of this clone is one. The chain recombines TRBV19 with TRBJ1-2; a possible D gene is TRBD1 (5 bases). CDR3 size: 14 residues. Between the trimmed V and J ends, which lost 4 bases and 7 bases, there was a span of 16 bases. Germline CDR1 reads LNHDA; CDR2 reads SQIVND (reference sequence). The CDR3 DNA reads TGTGCCAGTAGTACTCGGACGTCCCAGGGTGGCTACACCTTC. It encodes CASSTRTSQGGYTF.

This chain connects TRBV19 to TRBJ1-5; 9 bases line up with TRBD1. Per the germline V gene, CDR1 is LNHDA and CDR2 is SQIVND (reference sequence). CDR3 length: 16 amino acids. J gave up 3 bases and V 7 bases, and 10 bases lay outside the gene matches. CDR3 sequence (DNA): TGTGCCAGTACTTCCGGGACAGGGAGGTTCAATCAGCCCCAGCATTTT. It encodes CASTSGTGRFNQPQHF.

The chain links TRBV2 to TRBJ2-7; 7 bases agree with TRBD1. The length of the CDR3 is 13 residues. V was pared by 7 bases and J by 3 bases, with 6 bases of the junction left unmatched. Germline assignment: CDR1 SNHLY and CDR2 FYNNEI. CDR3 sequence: CASKRDRLYEQYF. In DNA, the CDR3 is TGTGCCAGCAAACGGGACAGACTCTACGAGCAGTACTTC.

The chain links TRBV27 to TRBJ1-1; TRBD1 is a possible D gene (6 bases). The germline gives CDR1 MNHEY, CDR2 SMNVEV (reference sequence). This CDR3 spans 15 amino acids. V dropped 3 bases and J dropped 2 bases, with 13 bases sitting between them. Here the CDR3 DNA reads TGTGCCAGCAGTTTGCAGGGGCGGACCAACACTGAAGCTTTCTTT. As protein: CASSLQGRTNTEAFF.

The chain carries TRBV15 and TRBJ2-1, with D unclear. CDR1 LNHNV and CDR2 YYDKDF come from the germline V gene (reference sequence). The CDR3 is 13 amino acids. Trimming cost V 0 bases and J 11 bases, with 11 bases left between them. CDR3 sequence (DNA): TGTGCCACCAGCAGAGATCAATGGCCCCAGCAGTTCTTC. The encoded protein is CATSRDQWPQQFF.

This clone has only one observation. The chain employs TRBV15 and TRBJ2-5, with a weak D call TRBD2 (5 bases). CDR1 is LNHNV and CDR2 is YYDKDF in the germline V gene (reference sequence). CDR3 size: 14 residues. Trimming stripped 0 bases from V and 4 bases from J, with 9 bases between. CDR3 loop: CATSRDGRGETQYF. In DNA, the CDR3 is TGTGCCACCAGCAGAGATGGTCGGGGAGAGACCCAGTACTTC.

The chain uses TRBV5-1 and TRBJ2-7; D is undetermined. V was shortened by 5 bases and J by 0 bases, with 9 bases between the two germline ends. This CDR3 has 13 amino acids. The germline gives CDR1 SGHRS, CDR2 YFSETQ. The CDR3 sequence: CASRFAGSYEQYF. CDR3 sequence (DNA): TGCGCCAGCAGATTTGCAGGCTCCTACGAGCAGTACTTC.

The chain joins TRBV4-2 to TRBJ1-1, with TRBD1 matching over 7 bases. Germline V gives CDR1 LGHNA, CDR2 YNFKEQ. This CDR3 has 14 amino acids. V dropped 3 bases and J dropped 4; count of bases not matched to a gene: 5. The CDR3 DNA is TGTGCCAGCAGCCAGAAGGACAGGCTCACTGAAGCTTTCTTT. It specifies CASSQKDRLTEAFF.

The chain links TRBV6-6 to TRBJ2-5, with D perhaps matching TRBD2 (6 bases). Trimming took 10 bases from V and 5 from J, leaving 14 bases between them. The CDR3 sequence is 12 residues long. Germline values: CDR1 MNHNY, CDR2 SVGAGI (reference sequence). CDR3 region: CATGTGEETQYF. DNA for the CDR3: TGTGCCACCGGGACGGGGGAGGAGACCCAGTACTTC.

CDR3 sequence: CASSEDAGSYNSPLHF. The CDR3 DNA reads as TGTGCCAGCAGTGAGGATGCGGGCTCCTATAATTCACCCCTCCACTTT. J is TRBJ1-6 and V is TRBV2; D call uncertain. The V gene's germline CDR1 is SNHLY and CDR2 FYNNEI. The CDR3 is made up of 16 amino acids. The V end lost 3 bases, the J end lost 0 bases, and 9 bases lay between the germline ends.

The CDR3 DNA reads as TGTGCCAGCAGCTTATCCGGCAGGGCCCACGAGCAGTACTTC. Protein: CASSLSGRAHEQYF. The chain couples TRBV7-9 to TRBJ2-7, with D maybe TRBD1 (5 bases). Trimming shortened V by 2 bases and J by 5 bases, and 13 bases separated the two germline ends. The CDR3 totals 14 residues. Germline V lookup: CDR1 SEHNR, CDR2 FQNEAQ (reference sequence). The complete variable domain, with remaining parts taken from reference TRBV7-9 and TRBJ2-7, reads DTGVSQNPRHKITKRGQNVTFRCDPISEHNRLYWYRQTLGQGPEFLTYFQNEAQLEKSRLLSDRFSAERPKGSFSTLEIQRTEQGDSAMYLCASSLSGRAHEQYFGPGTRLTVT.

The CDR3 loop is CASSSGQGAQPETQYF. CDR3 DNA: TGTGCCAGCAGCTCCGGACAGGGCGCTCAACCCGAGACCCAGTACTTC. The V and J genes are TRBV5-8 and TRBJ2-5, with 8 bases that match TRBD1. The CDR3 runs to 16 residues. In germline, CDR1 is SGHTS, CDR2 YDEGEE. Trimming took 3 bases from V and 5 from J; bases not matched to a gene: 12.

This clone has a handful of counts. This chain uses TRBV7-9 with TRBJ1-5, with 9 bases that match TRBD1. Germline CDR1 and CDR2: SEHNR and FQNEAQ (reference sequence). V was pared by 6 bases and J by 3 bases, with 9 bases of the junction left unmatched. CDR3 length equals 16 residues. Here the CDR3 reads CASSLAGTGLNQPQHF. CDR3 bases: TGTGCCAGCAGTCTCGCCGGGACAGGGCTCAATCAGCCCCAGCATTTT.

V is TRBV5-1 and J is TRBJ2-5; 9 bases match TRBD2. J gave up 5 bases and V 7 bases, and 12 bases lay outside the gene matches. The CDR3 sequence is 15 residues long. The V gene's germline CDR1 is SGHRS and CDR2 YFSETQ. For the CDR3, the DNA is TGCGCCAGCTACAGCGGGGGGCCGGTACTCGAGACCCAGTACTTC. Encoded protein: CASYSGGPVLETQYF.

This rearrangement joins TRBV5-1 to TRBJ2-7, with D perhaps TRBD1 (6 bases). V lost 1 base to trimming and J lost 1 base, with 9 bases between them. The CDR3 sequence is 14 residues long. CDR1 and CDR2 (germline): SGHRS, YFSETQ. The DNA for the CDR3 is TGCGCCAGCAGCTTGCGCCAGGGGTCCTACGAGCAGTACTTC. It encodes CASSLRQGSYEQYF.